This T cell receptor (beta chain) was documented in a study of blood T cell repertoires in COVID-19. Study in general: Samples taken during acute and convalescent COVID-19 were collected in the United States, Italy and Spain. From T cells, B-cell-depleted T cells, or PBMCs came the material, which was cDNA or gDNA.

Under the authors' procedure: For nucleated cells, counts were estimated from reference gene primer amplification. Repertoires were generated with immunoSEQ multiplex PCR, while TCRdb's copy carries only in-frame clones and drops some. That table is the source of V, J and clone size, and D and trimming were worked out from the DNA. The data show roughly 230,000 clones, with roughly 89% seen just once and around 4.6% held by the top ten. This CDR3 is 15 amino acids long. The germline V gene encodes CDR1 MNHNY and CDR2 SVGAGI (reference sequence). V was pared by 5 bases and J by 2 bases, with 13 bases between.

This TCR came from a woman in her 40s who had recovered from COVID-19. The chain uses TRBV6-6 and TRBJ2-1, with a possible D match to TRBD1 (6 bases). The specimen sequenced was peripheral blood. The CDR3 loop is CASSPGTTPYNEQFF. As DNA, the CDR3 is TGTGCCAGCAGTCCGGGGACAACCCCCTACAATGAGCAGTTCTTC.